These T cell receptor beta chains were read from a single sample in a study of radiotherapy plus CTLA-4 blockade in lung cancer. The assay was immunoSEQ multiplex PCR, and TCRdb's table has in-frame clones only and misses some. The repertoire holds tens of thousands of clones, with about two thirds as singletons. The material was peripheral blood, obtained from a patient treated with radiotherapy plus ipilimumab. Receptors were obtained from a human donor with non-small cell lung cancer who had stable disease on radiotherapy plus ipilimumab. Each CDR3 is given with its conserved first and last residue. The D gene is left open where the match is weak. Not every row has a clone size; where given, it reads once, few, many or a size class.

len	v_gene	abundance	j_gene	d_gene	CDR3aa	CDR3nt
16	TRBV6-1	.	TRBJ2-5	TRBD2	CASSGTSGGKRETQYF	TGTGCCAGCAGTGGGACTAGCGGGGGGAAAAGGGAGACCCAGTACTTC
14	TRBV5-4	once	TRBJ2-7	.	CASSLIGGDYEQYF	TGTGCCAGCAGCTTGATCGGCGGAGACTACGAGCAGTACTTC
15	TRBV7-3	.	TRBJ2-3	.	CASSLTRASTDTQYF	TGTGCCAGCAGCTTAACCAGGGCGAGCACAGATACGCAGTATTTT
15	TRBV21-1	few	TRBJ2-1	.	CASSKGLGQADEQFF	TGTGCCAGCAGCAAAGGGTTGGGGCAGGCGGATGAGCAGTTCTTC
15	TRBV5-1	.	TRBJ2-2	TRBD1	CASSPGTGGTGELFF	TGCGCCAGCAGCCCCGGGACAGGGGGCACCGGGGAGCTGTTTTTT
14	TRBV25-1	.	TRBJ1-1	.	CASSFQGYSTEAFF	TGTGCCAGCAGCTTTCAGGGGTATTCGACTGAAGCTTTCTTT
14	TRBV2	.	TRBJ2-7	.	CASRFDRNSYEQYF	TGTGCCAGCAGATTCGACAGGAACTCCTACGAGCAGTACTTC
12	TRBV7-9	.	TRBJ2-7	TRBD1	CASSSQGFEQYF	TGTGCCAGCAGCTCACAGGGGTTCGAGCAGTACTTC
17	TRBV5-6	.	TRBJ1-3	TRBD1	CASSLTGTGGRGNTIYF	TGTGCCAGCAGCCTTACCGGGACAGGGGGCAGAGGAAACACCATATATTTT
13	TRBV12-5	.	TRBJ2-5	.	CASKGQNQETQYF	TGTGCTAGTAAAGGACAGAACCAAGAGACCCAGTACTTC
16	TRBV5-6	few	TRBJ2-1	.	CASSLVWGGSYNEQFF	TGTGCCAGCAGCTTGGTATGGGGGGGCTCATACAATGAGCAGTTCTTC
16	TRBV18	.	TRBJ2-3	TRBD2	CASSRRAGVYGDTQYF	TGTGCCAGCTCACGGCGAGCGGGGGTTTACGGAGATACGCAGTATTTT
14	TRBV19	.	TRBJ2-7	TRBD1	CASSTGTAGDQQYF	TGTGCCAGTAGTACGGGGACAGCCGGAGACCAGCAGTACTTC
14	TRBV7-9	few	TRBJ2-1	.	CASSLGKGYDEQFF	TGTGCCAGCAGCTTAGGAAAGGGGTATGATGAGCAGTTCTTC
12	TRBV11-3	.	TRBJ2-7	.	CASSFELYEQYF	TGTGCCAGCAGCTTCGAACTTTACGAGCAGTACTTC
14	TRBV6-5	.	TRBJ1-3	TRBD1	CASTGTVSGNTIYF	TGTGCCAGCACCGGGACAGTCTCTGGAAACACCATATATTTT
11	TRBV30	.	TRBJ2-5	.	CAWDYRETQYF	TGTGCCTGGGATTATCGGGAGACCCAGTACTTC
13	TRBV10-3	.	TRBJ2-7	TRBD1	CAISRQGAYEQYF	TGTGCCATCTCCCGACAGGGCGCCTACGAGCAGTACTTC
12	TRBV10-3	few	TRBJ1-1	.	CATTGMNTEAFF	TGTGCCACAACAGGGATGAACACTGAAGCTTTCTTT
18	TRBV5-2	.	TRBJ2-6	.	CASKHFWSTQSRANVLTF	TGTGCCAGCAAGCATTTCTGGAGTACACAAAGTCGGGCCAACGTCCTGACTTTC
15	TRBV11-3	few	TRBJ1-6	TRBD1	CASSPRQGFDSPLHF	TGTGCCAGCAGCCCACGACAGGGGTTTGATTCACCCCTCCACTTT
12	TRBV6-6	.	TRBJ1-1	.	CASRMVRELAFF	TGTGCCAGCCGAATGGTCCGTGAGCTAGCTTTCTTT
14	TRBV25-1	medium-sized	TRBJ1-6	TRBD1	CASSWDRDTSPLHF	TGTGCCAGCAGCTGGGACAGGGATACCTCACCCCTCCACTTT
15	TRBV25-1	.	TRBJ2-3	TRBD1	CASSARTGGADTQYF	TGTGCCAGCAGTGCCCGGACAGGGGGCGCAGATACGCAGTATTTT
15	TRBV11-1	.	TRBJ2-7	TRBD1	CASSYPAGTGSEQYF	TGTGCCAGCAGCTATCCAGCCGGGACAGGTAGCGAGCAGTACTTC
11	TRBV20-1	.	TRBJ2-7	.	CSAYTQHEQYF	TGCAGTGCGTACACCCAACACGAGCAGTACTTC
16	TRBV10-3	.	TRBJ1-2	.	CAISESDKRANYGYTF	TGTGCCATCAGTGAGTCAGATAAGAGAGCTAACTATGGCTACACCTTC
15	TRBV10-3	.	TRBJ2-7	.	CAISDLRGGEYEQYF	TGTGCCATCAGTGACCTCCGTGGCGGGGAGTACGAGCAGTACTTC
12	TRBV19	.	TRBJ1-1	TRBD1	CASSTRGTEAFF	TGTGCCAGTAGTACCAGGGGGACTGAAGCTTTCTTT
15	TRBV13	.	TRBJ2-7	TRBD1	CASSWGQGVNSEQYF	TGTGCCAGCAGCTGGGGACAGGGGGTAAACTCCGAGCAGTACTTC
15	TRBV7-2	.	TRBJ1-2	.	CASSPWAGGIYGYTF	TGTGCCAGCAGCCCATGGGCGGGGGGTATATATGGCTACACCTTC
14	TRBV18	.	TRBJ1-5	.	CASSPEQGNQPQHF	TGTGCCAGCTCACCGGAACAGGGCAATCAGCCCCAGCATTTT
14	TRBV6-1	.	TRBJ2-5	.	CASSESGYQETQYF	TGTGCCAGCAGTGAATCGGGGTACCAAGAGACCCAGTACTTC
16	TRBV9	.	TRBJ2-3	TRBD2	CASSASSGGNTDTQYF	TGTGCCAGCAGCGCTTCTAGCGGGGGAAACACAGATACGCAGTATTTT
15	TRBV7-3	once	TRBJ2-1	.	CASSRSSGVYNEQFF	TGTGCCAGCAGCCGGAGTTCGGGGGTCTACAATGAGCAGTTCTTC
14	TRBV5-8	.	TRBJ2-2	.	CASSPGYTTGELFF	TGTGCCAGCAGTCCAGGGTATACCACCGGGGAGCTGTTTTTT
16	TRBV5-5	.	TRBJ1-6	TRBD1	CASSFAPGQYNSPLHF	TGTGCCAGCAGCTTCGCCCCGGGACAGTATAATTCACCCCTCCACTTT
15	TRBV5-6	.	TRBJ2-7	TRBD1	CASSSRDRLSYEQYF	TGTGCCAGCAGCAGCCGGGACAGACTCTCCTACGAGCAGTACTTC
17	TRBV5-6	.	TRBJ2-6	.	CASSPRRGRGGANVLTF	TGTGCCAGCAGCCCGAGACGAGGTAGAGGTGGGGCCAACGTCCTGACTTTC
17	TRBV11-3	.	TRBJ1-4	TRBD1	CASSLGRGKATNEKLFF	TGTGCCAGCAGCTTAGGCAGGGGGAAAGCAACTAATGAAAAACTGTTTTTT